This T cell receptor (beta chain) was sequenced in a study of blood T cell repertoires in COVID-19. The repertoire was sequenced with immunoSEQ multiplex PCR; TCRdb's copy has only in-frame clones and lacks some. The sample records 140,000 or so clones, roughly three quarters being singletons. V lost 5 bases and J lost 1, with 14 bases in between. The CDR3 spans 15 residues. The germline gives CDR1 LNHDA, CDR2 SQIVND (reference sequence). The receptor's source is a man aged 55 to 70 with acute or convalescent COVID-19. Sequencing used peripheral blood. The chain links TRBV19 to TRBJ2-5, with D possibly TRBD2 on 6 matching bases. The chain's CDR3 is CASSLQGLPQETQYF. The CDR3 nucleotides are TGTGCCAGTAGTCTCCAAGGACTACCCCAAGAGACCCAGTACTTC. Supplemented by reference TRBV19 and TRBJ2-5, the full variable domain reads DGGITQSPKYLFRKEGQNVTLSCEQNLNHDAMYWYRQDPGQGLRLIYYSQIVNDFQKGDIAEGYSVSREKKESFPLTVTSAQKNPTAFYLCASSLQGLPQETQYFGPGTRLLVL.